Each of the 29 T cell receptor beta chains below was sequenced from the same sample in a study of response to subunit inactivated influenza vaccine. Each CDR3 protein is one row after TCRdb ran MiXCR on the RT-PCR reads. In the table there are about 700,000 distinct CDR3 sequences, around 14% of which are singletons. The source material was PBMCs from blood, sampled around 14 days before vaccination. These receptors all stem from a man aged 50 or older who received an inactivated influenza vaccine.

The chain joins TRBV15 to TRBJ2-6; D not resolved. Germline CDR1 reads LNHNV; CDR2 reads YYDKDF (reference sequence). The CDR3 contains 18 residues. The V end lost 3 bases, the J end lost 0 bases, and 15 bases lay between the germline ends. The CDR3 here is CATSRSLTPNSGANVLTF. In DNA form, the CDR3 reads TGTGCCACCAGCAGGTCGTTGACACCAAACTCTGGGGCCAACGTCCTGACTTTC.

In its sample, this clonotype was seen a few times. V usage is TRBV7-2 and J usage is TRBJ1-2; 7 positions match TRBD1. Germline V gene sequence: CDR1 SGHTA, CDR2 FQGNSA. Trimming took 4 bases from V and 6 from J; bases not matched to a gene: 8. CDR3 length equals 14 residues. The CDR3 spells CASSSRTGADGYTF. CDR3 nucleotides: TGTGCCAGCAGCTCAAGGACAGGAGCGGATGGCTACACCTTC. The variable domain in full, with the rest retrieved from reference TRBV7-2 and TRBJ1-2, is GAGVSQSPSNKVTEKGKDVELRCDPISGHTALYWYRQSLGQGLEFLIYFQGNSAPDKSGLPSDRFSAERTGGSVSTLTIQRTQQEDSAVYLCASSSRTGADGYTFGSGTRLTVV.

The chain couples TRBV5-4 to TRBJ2-2; D not resolved. The V end was cut by 4 bases, the J end by 1 base, with 8 bases between. This CDR3 region has 14 residues. In germline, CDR1 is SGHNT, CDR2 YYREEE (reference sequence). The CDR3 protein is CASSSVQNTGELFF. For the CDR3, the DNA is TGTGCCAGCAGCAGCGTCCAGAACACCGGGGAGCTGTTTTTT.

This clonotype was picked up a small number of times. The chain has TRBV15 and TRBJ2-1, with a tentative D call TRBD2 (6 bases). Per germline, CDR1 LNHNV and CDR2 YYDKDF (reference sequence). The CDR3 consists of 16 residues. Trimming pared 5 bases from V and 4 bases from J, leaving 18 bases between. CDR3 DNA: TGTGCCACCAGCCCGGCGGGGCTAGCAGCATACAATGAGCAGTTCTTC. Amino acids: CATSPAGLAAYNEQFF.

This clonotype was seen ten or more times. The chain links TRBV11-2 to TRBJ2-3; D is possibly TRBD1 (5 bases). Trimming removed 0 bases at V and 2 bases at J, with 12 bases between. CDR3 length: 16 amino acids. Germline CDR1 reads SGHAT; CDR2 reads FQNNGV. CDR3 bases: TGTGCCAGCAGCTTAGAGGCCAGGGAATTCACAGATACGCAGTATTTT. It yields the protein CASSLEAREFTDTQYF.

This clonotype has more than one count but fewer than ten. The chain is built from TRBV4-3 and TRBJ2-3; TRBD2 agrees at 8 bases. CDR3 length: 20 residues. Germline lookup yields CDR1 LGHNA and CDR2 YSLEER. V shed 0 bases and J 5 bases; nucleotides not matched to a gene: 19. CDR3 amino acids: CASSQDKERWREVKGDTQYF. Written as DNA, the CDR3 is TGCGCCAGCAGCCAAGATAAAGAGAGATGGCGGGAGGTTAAAGGAGATACGCAGTATTTT.

This clonotype showed up just a few times. The CDR3 nucleotides read TGCGCCAGCAGCTCCTTCCAGAGCGGGTCTGAAGCTTTCTTT. Translating gives CASSSFQSGSEAFF. The chain is built from TRBV4-1 and TRBJ1-1, with D hard to call. This CDR3 has 14 amino acids. Germline-derived CDR1 and CDR2 are MGHRA and YSYEKL. Deletions cut 5 bases from V and 6 bases from J, with 16 bases between.

Remarks on this clonotype: A much larger clone differs from this one at a single base, so this may be a read error. This chain uses TRBV5-1 with TRBJ1-2; D is uncertain. This CDR3 has 16 amino acids. V was pared by 4 bases and J by 0 bases, with 16 bases between. CDR1 and CDR2 (germline): SGHRS, YFSETQ. Here the CDR3 reads CASSHQTGNTNYGYTF. In DNA, the CDR3 is TGCGCCAGCAGCCACCAGACGGGGAATACTAACTATGGCTACACCTTC.

The J gene is TRBJ2-2, the V gene TRBV5-1; 11 bases agree with TRBD2. V gave up 0 bases and J gave up 3 bases; unmatched junction bases: 1. CDR3 size: 16 residues. CDR1 is SGHRS and CDR2 is YFSETQ in the germline V gene. CDR3 coding DNA: TGCGCCAGCAGCTTGGTACTAGCGGGAGACACCGGGGAGCTGTTTTTT. Its protein is CASSLVLAGDTGELFF.

This clonotype was recorded many times. The chain recombines TRBV5-1 with TRBJ2-7; 9 bases are shared with TRBD1. Trimming took 4 bases from V and 6 from J; bases not matched to a gene: 11. The CDR3 is made up of 15 amino acids. The germline gives CDR1 SGHRS, CDR2 YFSETQ. CDR3 amino acids: CASSANTGQGREQYF. In DNA form, the CDR3 reads TGCGCCAGCAGCGCCAACACGGGACAGGGTCGCGAGCAGTACTTC.

The V and J genes are TRBV29-1 and TRBJ2-5, with D tentatively TRBD2 (6 bases). CDR1 is SQVTM and CDR2 is ANQGSEA in the germline V gene. The CDR3 has 12 residues. Trimming took 6 bases from V and 5 from J, leaving 13 bases between them. CDR3 in DNA: TGCAGCGTGCGGGGCCCCGAGGAGACCCAGTACTTC. Residues: CSVRGPEETQYF.

J is TRBJ1-1 and V is TRBV29-1, with TRBD1 as a possible D gene (5 bases). Germline-derived CDR1 and CDR2 are SQVTM and ANQGSEA. The CDR3 spans 13 residues. The CDR3 sequence is CSATGTENTEAFF. DNA of the CDR3: TGCAGTGCCACCGGGACTGAGAACACTGAAGCTTTCTTT.

The chain is built from TRBV11-2 and TRBJ1-1; tentative D call: TRBD1 (5 bases). This CDR3 contains 14 residues. CDR1 and CDR2 (germline): SGHAT, FQNNGV. V was clipped by 2 bases and J by 1 base, with 8 bases between them. CDR3 sequence (DNA): TGTGCCAGCAGCTTAATGGGGGGGAACACTGAAGCTTTCTTT. Translated: CASSLMGGNTEAFF.

This clonotype was counted a few times. The chain employs TRBV10-3 and TRBJ2-7; D gene ambiguous. Trimming shortened V by 3 bases and J by 3 bases, and 6 bases separated the two germline ends. The CDR3 is 12 residues long. The germline CDR1 and CDR2 sequences are ENHRY and SYGVKD. The CDR3 here is CAISDKNYEQYF. CDR3 DNA sequence: TGTGCCATCAGTGATAAGAACTACGAGCAGTACTTC.

This clonotype was observed a few times. The V gene is TRBV6-2 or TRBV6-3, the J gene TRBJ1-1; D unresolved. The CDR3 spans 14 residues. Trimming left V 6 bases short and J 4 bases short, with 15 bases between. Germline loops: CDR1 MNHEY, CDR2 SVGEGT. The CDR3 nucleotides are TGTGCCAGCAGGCTTGGAGGTAGTCGCACTGAAGCTTTCTTT. Translated: CASRLGGSRTEAFF.

This clonotype was observed a few times. The J gene is TRBJ2-7, the V gene TRBV4-1, with D tentatively TRBD1 (6 bases). Trimming took off 5 bases at V and 3 bases at J, with 14 bases between the two ends. There are 14 residues in the CDR3. Germline assignment: CDR1 MGHRA and CDR2 YSYEKL. The CDR3 coding sequence is TGCGCCAGCAGCTGGCAGGGGAAGGGCTACGAGCAGTACTTC. Protein sequence: CASSWQGKGYEQYF.

This clonotype was seen only a few times. V is TRBV4-1 and J is TRBJ2-1, with D perhaps matching TRBD1 (7 bases). CDR1 and CDR2 (germline): MGHRA, YSYEKL. V was shortened by 0 bases and J by 3 bases, with 12 bases between the two germline ends. This CDR3 region has 16 residues. For the CDR3, the DNA is TGCGCCAGCAGCCAAGATCAGGGGGGCTTCTACAATGAGCAGTTCTTC. Translating gives CASSQDQGGFYNEQFF.

This chain uses TRBV5-1 with TRBJ2-1; tentative D call: TRBD2 (6 bases). CDR3 length: 15 amino acids. Germline CDR1 and CDR2: SGHRS and YFSETQ. V was trimmed by 4 bases and J by 3 bases, leaving 14 bases between them. CDR3 nucleotides: TGCGCCAGCAGCCTAAGCAGCGGGTACTACAATGAGCAGTTCTTC. As protein: CASSLSSGYYNEQFF.

This clonotype has a handful of counts. The chain combines TRBV12-3 or TRBV12-4 with TRBJ1-1, with D maybe TRBD1 (6 bases). CDR3 length equals 15 residues. Trimming left V 7 bases short and J 2 bases short, with 17 bases between. The CDR3 bases are TGTGCCAGCACCTATATACTGACAGGTAACACTGAAGCTTTCTTT. Amino acids: CASTYILTGNTEAFF.

This chain connects TRBV10-3 to TRBJ1-2; tentatively, D is TRBD1 (5 bases). CDR1 is ENHRY and CDR2 is SYGVKD in the germline V gene. V was cut by 3 bases and J by 8 bases, with 7 bases left in between. The CDR3 is made up of 11 amino acids. CDR3 sequence: CAISDGGGYTF. Written as DNA, the CDR3 is TGTGCCATCAGTGACGGGGGAGGCTACACCTTC.

In this sample, this clonotype turned up a few times. CDR3 DNA: TGTGCCAGCAGCCAGATGTTCGGACTCGAGCAGTACTTC. Amino acid sequence: CASSQMFGLEQYF. The chain uses TRBV16 and TRBJ2-7, with a tentative D call TRBD2 (5 bases). There are 13 residues in the CDR3. Germline CDR1 reads KGHSY; CDR2 reads FQNENV. The V end was cut by 3 bases, the J end by 6 bases, with 12 bases between.

This clonotype was picked up a small number of times. The rearrangement links TRBV5-1 to TRBJ2-2, with D unresolved. From germline, CDR1 is SGHRS and CDR2 YFSETQ. This CDR3 has 15 residues. With 4 bases removed from V and 5 bases from J, the gap between germline ends came to 15 bases. The CDR3, as DNA: TGCGCCAGCAGCCGTGCAGGTTCTGGGACCGGGGAGCTGTTTTTT. This gives the protein CASSRAGSGTGELFF.

The genes are TRBV6-2 or TRBV6-3 and TRBJ1-1; 9 bases agree with TRBD1. The CDR3 covers 16 residues. Germline V gene sequence: CDR1 MNHEY, CDR2 SVGEGT. V was pared by 5 bases and J by 0 bases, with 7 bases of the junction left unmatched. The CDR3 DNA reads TGTGCCAGCAGTACCCGGGACAGGGCTATGAACACTGAAGCTTTCTTT. Translated, it gives CASSTRDRAMNTEAFF.

The rearrangement joins TRBV12-3 or TRBV12-4 to TRBJ1-5; perhaps TRBD1 as D (6 bases). Trimming took off 4 bases at V and 7 bases at J, with 14 bases between the two ends. This CDR3 is 14 amino acids long. The CDR3 region has the DNA TGTGCCAGCAGTTCCCCGGGTAGGGGGCAGCCCCAGCATTTT. It translates to CASSSPGRGQPQHF.

This clonotype showed up just a few times. This chain uses TRBV2 with TRBJ2-1; 8 bases map to TRBD2. V lost 0 bases to trimming and J lost 3 bases; unmatched junction nucleotides: 4. This CDR3 region has 16 residues. CDR1 is SNHLY and CDR2 is FYNNEI in the germline V gene. CDR3: CASSEASGNYYNEQFF. The CDR3 bases are TGTGCCAGCAGTGAAGCTAGCGGGAACTACTACAATGAGCAGTTCTTC. Drawing the rest from reference TRBV2 and TRBJ2-1, the complete variable domain is EPEVTQTPSHQVTQMGQEVILRCVPISNHLYFYWYRQILGQKVEFLVSFYNNEISEKSEIFDDQFSVERPDGSNFTLKIRSTKLEDSAMYFCASSEASGNYYNEQFFGPGTRLTVL.

A single count supports this clonotype. V and J are TRBV20-1 and TRBJ1-4; the D is unclear. The germline V and J ends were trimmed by 3 bases and 5 bases, with 10 bases remaining between them. This CDR3 has 13 amino acids. CDR1 and CDR2 from the germline V gene are DFQATT and SNEGSKA (reference sequence). CDR3 protein: CSASSGPNEKLFF. In DNA form, the CDR3 reads TGCAGTGCTAGTTCCGGCCCCAATGAAAAACTGTTTTTT.

This clonotype was counted only a few times. In DNA, the CDR3 is TGTGCCAGCGGCCGTCGGACTTATAATTCACCCCTCCACTTT. This codes for CASGRRTYNSPLHF. The chain carries TRBV21-1 and TRBJ1-6. TRBV21-1 is marked as a pseudogene. The CDR3 totals 14 residues.

The CDR3 sequence: CASSSRNTEAFF. The CDR3 nucleotides are TGTGCCAGCAGCTCCCGAAACACTGAAGCTTTCTTT. The V and J genes are TRBV7-8 and TRBJ1-1, with D unclear. V lost 4 bases to trimming and J lost 2 bases, with 5 bases between them. The CDR3 length is 12 residues. Germline V gene sequence: CDR1 SGHVS, CDR2 FQNEAQ.

The J gene is TRBJ2-3, the V gene TRBV5-1; D remains unclear. The CDR3 has 13 residues. Looked up from germline, CDR1 is SGHRS and CDR2 is YFSETQ. The V gene lost 4 bases and the J gene lost 3 bases, with 9 bases spanning the gap. The DNA of the CDR3 is TGCGCCAGCAGCGGTTCCCCTACAGATACGCAGTATTTT. The encoded protein is CASSGSPTDTQYF.